Each of the 28 T cell receptor beta chains below was sequenced from the same sample in a study of T cell repertoires in cytomegalovirus infection. Their specific antigens are unknown. TCRdb reprocessed the reads via MiXCR and lists one record per CDR3 protein. The sample holds about 130,000 distinct CDR3 sequences, 20% to 30% seen once. Sequenced sample: PBMCs, sequenced either directly or after in vitro stimulation (not recorded which). The receptors derive from a human donor in good health (CMV status not recorded). Some clones in this sample may be carry-over from other donors' samples.

This clonotype was observed a handful of times. The genes are TRBV15 and TRBJ1-1; D is perhaps TRBD1 (6 bases). CDR3 size: 15 residues. CDR1 and CDR2 from the germline V gene are LNHNV and YYDKDF (reference sequence). V was pared by 5 bases and J by 2 bases, with 15 bases between. This CDR3 is CATSLIDRINTEAFF. The CDR3 region has the DNA TGTGCCACCAGCTTAATTGACAGGATCAACACTGAAGCTTTCTTT.

The chain joins TRBV5-5 to TRBJ1-1, with 7 bases aligning to TRBD1. CDR3 size: 14 residues. V shed 4 bases and J 2 bases; nucleotides not matched to a gene: 5. Germline V gene data show CDR1 as SGHKS and CDR2 as YYEKEE (reference sequence). CDR3 region: CASSPDRANTEAFF. In DNA, the CDR3 is TGTGCCAGCAGCCCCGACAGGGCTAACACTGAAGCTTTCTTT.

The table lists this clonotype with a few counts. The chain uses TRBV7-9 and TRBJ2-2; 7 bases agree with TRBD1. V lost 4 bases and J lost 7; bases outside the gene matches: 9. CDR1 SEHNR and CDR2 FQNEAQ come from the germline V gene (reference sequence). The CDR3 contains 15 residues. The DNA for the CDR3 is TGTGCCAGCAGCTCCGGGACAGCCTCTGTCGGGGAGCTGTTTTTT. Its protein product is CASSSGTASVGELFF.

The chain joins TRBV5-4 to TRBJ2-1, with TRBD2 matching 9 bases. Germline CDR1 is SGHNT and CDR2 is YYREEE (reference sequence). The J segment lost 7 bases and the V segment lost 5 bases, leaving 19 bases of the junction unmatched. CDR3 size: 18 residues. The DNA for the CDR3 is TGTGCCAGCAGACCCCGGATGAGCGCGGGAGGGCCGTGGAATGAGCAGTTCTTC. Residues: CASRPRMSAGGPWNEQFF.

The chain links TRBV11-2 to TRBJ1-1, with a weak D call TRBD1 (5 bases). The germline gives CDR1 SGHAT, CDR2 FQNNGV. The ends were cut back, 6 bases at V and 5 bases at J, with 16 bases in the middle. The CDR3 totals 14 residues. The CDR3 nucleotides read TGTGCCAGCAGAAATGTCAAGGGGTGGACTGAAGCTTTCTTT. Amino acid sequence: CASRNVKGWTEAFF.

The rearrangement joins TRBV5-6 to TRBJ2-1; D ambiguous. This CDR3 has 14 residues. V lost 0 bases to trimming and J lost 8 bases, with 12 bases between them. The germline V gene encodes CDR1 SGHDT and CDR2 YYEEEE. Here the CDR3 DNA reads TGTGCCAGCAGCTTGGTAGGGTTGGGCGATGAGCAGTTCTTC. Translating gives CASSLVGLGDEQFF.

Worth noting for this clonotype: Just one base apart from a much larger clone, this may be a read error. This chain connects TRBV11-2 to TRBJ1-1; the D is unclear. This CDR3 has 11 residues. Per germline, CDR1 SGHAT and CDR2 FQNNGV. Trimming removed 7 bases from V and 4 bases from J, with 7 bases in between. This CDR3 reads CASTRVTEAFF. The CDR3 DNA follows: TGTGCCAGCACCCGGGTCACTGAAGCTTTCTTT.

This clonotype has just a few counts. The rearrangement links TRBV6-6 to TRBJ2-7, with 7 bases that match TRBD1. Germline V gene sequence: CDR1 MNHNY, CDR2 SVGAGI (reference sequence). Trimming at V came to 5 bases and at J to 2 bases, leaving 3 bases not matched to a gene. The CDR3 sequence is 13 residues long. For the CDR3, the DNA is TGTGCCAGCAGTGGGGGACAGACCTACGAGCAGTACGTC. Its protein product is CASSGGQTYEQYV.

The chain uses TRBV11-2 and TRBJ1-5; D is unresolved. The V gene's germline CDR1 is SGHAT and CDR2 FQNNGV. The CDR3 has 12 amino acids. The V and J ends lost 5 bases and 6 bases respectively, with 8 bases between them. The CDR3 loop reads CASSEIGQPQHF. The CDR3 nucleotides are TGTGCCAGCAGCGAAATAGGTCAGCCCCAGCATTTT.

The gene calls are TRBV15 and TRBJ1-2; 8 bases match TRBD1. The V and J ends lost 3 bases and 3 bases, in that order; junction bases with no gene match: 0. CDR3 length: 13 amino acids. The germline V gene has CDR1 LNHNV and CDR2 YYDKDF (reference sequence). The CDR3 reads CATSRDRDYGYTF. The CDR3 DNA follows: TGTGCCACCAGCAGGGACAGGGACTATGGCTACACCTTC. The full variable domain, with the rest looked up from reference TRBV15 and TRBJ1-2, is DAMVIQNPRYQVTQFGKPVTLSCSQTLNHNVMYWYQQKSSQAPKLLFHYYDKDFNNEADTPDNFQSRRPNTSFCFLDIRSPGLGDTAMYLCATSRDRDYGYTFGSGTRLTVV.

The chain has TRBV19 and TRBJ2-2, with a weak D call TRBD2 (7 bases). There are 17 residues in the CDR3. Trimming cost V 0 bases and J 1 base, with 12 bases left between them. Germline V gene sequence: CDR1 LNHDA, CDR2 SQIVND (reference sequence). CDR3 sequence reads: CASSIDRGALNTGELFF. Here the CDR3 DNA reads TGTGCCAGTAGTATAGATCGGGGGGCCCTGAACACCGGGGAGCTGTTTTTT.

This clonotype was picked up a small number of times. The gene calls are TRBV20-1 and TRBJ1-5; 7 nucleotides line up with TRBD1. CDR1 and CDR2 from the germline V gene are DFQATT and SNEGSKA (reference sequence). V shed 3 bases and J 0 bases; nucleotides not matched to a gene: 5. This CDR3 has 15 residues. The CDR3 here is CSASEGQYSNQPQHF. CDR3 sequence (DNA): TGCAGTGCTAGTGAGGGACAGTATAGCAATCAGCCCCAGCATTTT.

In its sample, this clonotype was seen many times. V gene TRBV27 combines with J gene TRBJ2-3, with a possible D match to TRBD2 (5 bases). Germline V gene lookup returns CDR1 MNHEY and CDR2 SMNVEV (reference sequence). The CDR3 totals 12 residues. Trimming shortened V by 6 bases and J by 6 bases, and 10 bases separated the two germline ends. CDR3 protein: CASRGVMDTQYF. CDR3 coding DNA: TGTGCCAGCAGGGGAGTTATGGATACGCAGTATTTT.

In its sample, this clonotype was seen a few times. This chain connects TRBV2 to TRBJ2-7, with 14 bases that match TRBD2. This CDR3 contains 19 residues. With 3 bases clipped from V and 6 bases from J, the junction kept 16 bases outside the gene matches. The germline gives CDR1 SNHLY, CDR2 FYNNEI. This chain's CDR3 is CASSDDRLAGGPLGGEQYV. The DNA for the CDR3 is TGTGCCAGCAGTGACGATCGACTAGCGGGAGGGCCGCTTGGGGGCGAGCAGTACGTC.

The rearrangement links TRBV5-1 to TRBJ2-5, with 8 bases aligning to TRBD2. The length of the CDR3 is 16 residues. Germline V gives CDR1 SGHRS, CDR2 YFSETQ. V dropped 6 bases and J dropped 1; count of bases not matched to a gene: 11. The CDR3 sequence is CASNRGASGSQETQYF. Here the CDR3 DNA reads TGCGCCAGCAACCGAGGGGCTAGCGGGTCCCAAGAGACCCAGTACTTC.

The chain is built from TRBV6-2 or TRBV6-3 and TRBJ2-2, with 10 bases lining up with TRBD1. Losses at the gene ends were 7 bases for V and 6 bases for J; bases not matched to a gene: 17. The V gene's germline CDR1 is MNHEY and CDR2 SVGEGT. This CDR3 is 18 amino acids long. For the CDR3, the DNA is TGTGCCAGCACCCTCGACCTAAAGACAGGGGGCAGATCCGGGGAGCTGTTTTTT. This encodes CASTLDLKTGGRSGELFF.

This clonotype was seen a handful of times. The chain joins TRBV7-2 to TRBJ1-4; no reliable D call. This CDR3 has 13 residues. The germline V and J ends were trimmed by 2 bases and 10 bases, with 11 bases remaining between them. CDR1 and CDR2 (germline): SGHTA, FQGNSA. The CDR3 sequence is CASSLSRWGKLFF. CDR3 in DNA: TGTGCCAGCAGCTTAAGTCGGTGGGGAAAACTGTTTTTT.

The chain employs TRBV18 and TRBJ2-1; TRBD1 might be the D (6 bases). From germline, CDR1 is KGHSH and CDR2 LQKENI. V lost 3 bases and J lost 3, with 12 bases in between. The CDR3 sequence is 15 residues long. The CDR3 region is CASSPSRDIYNEQFF. Written as DNA, the CDR3 is TGTGCCAGCTCACCGTCCCGGGACATCTACAATGAGCAGTTCTTC.

CDR3 sequence (DNA): TGTGCCAGCAGCTTATCGAGCCTGAACACCGGGGAGCTGTTTTTT. This sequence encodes CASSLSSLNTGELFF. This chain joins TRBV5-4 and TRBJ2-2; no reliable D call. The CDR3 spans 15 residues. V shed 2 bases and J shed 1 base, with 9 bases lying between them. Germline lookup yields CDR1 SGHNT and CDR2 YYREEE (reference sequence).

This clonotype was counted ten times or more. The gene calls are TRBV28 and TRBJ2-5; 7 bases match TRBD2. J lost 2 bases, V lost 3 bases, and 15 bases had no gene match. Germline CDR1 and CDR2: MDHEN and SYDVKM. The CDR3 contains 18 residues. The CDR3 sequence is CASSLIGGGGRDQETQYF. CDR3 bases: TGTGCCAGCAGTTTGATAGGCGGTGGCGGGAGAGATCAAGAGACCCAGTACTTC.

In its sample, this clonotype was seen many times. The rearrangement joins TRBV7-8 to TRBJ2-5; TRBD2 agrees at 8 bases. The CDR3 loop spans 16 amino acids. J gave up 4 bases and V 2 bases, and 9 bases lay outside the gene matches. Germline loops: CDR1 SGHVS, CDR2 FQNEAQ. CDR3 sequence reads: CASSLFGGVVRETQYF. CDR3 nucleotides: TGTGCCAGCAGCTTATTCGGGGGGGTAGTTAGAGAGACCCAGTACTTC. The full variable domain, its missing parts supplied by reference TRBV7-8 and TRBJ2-5, is GAGVSQSPRYKVAKRGQDVALRCDPISGHVSLFWYQQALGQGPEFLTYFQNEAQLDKSGLPSDRFFAERPEGSVSTLKIQRTQQEDSAVYLCASSLFGGVVRETQYFGPGTRLLVL.

The chain joins TRBV19 to TRBJ2-2; D unclear. The ends were cut back, 5 bases at V and 0 bases at J, with 10 bases in the middle. Germline assignment: CDR1 LNHDA and CDR2 SQIVND (reference sequence). CDR3 size: 15 residues. This chain's CDR3 is CASSSVDTNTGELFF. CDR3 nucleotide sequence: TGTGCCAGTAGTTCGGTGGATACGAACACCGGGGAGCTGTTTTTT.

This clonotype was detected only a few times. V usage is TRBV11-3 and J usage is TRBJ2-1; D not resolved. The germline gives CDR1 SGHNT, CDR2 YENEEA. V dropped 9 bases and J dropped 0 bases, with 9 bases sitting between them. CDR3 length: 13 residues. In DNA form, the CDR3 reads TGTGCCAGTGCCACCAGCTCCTACAATGAGCAGTTCTTC. Its protein is CASATSSYNEQFF. The complete variable domain, with remaining parts taken from reference TRBV11-3 and TRBJ2-1, reads EAGVVQSPRYKIIEKKQPVAFWCNPISGHNTLYWYLQNLGQGPELLIRYENEEAVDDSQLPKDRFSAERLKGVDSTLKIQPAELGDSAVYLCASATSSYNEQFFGPGTRLTVL.

Relative to its sample, this clonotype is large. J is TRBJ1-5 and V is TRBV28; the D gene is possibly TRBD1 (5 bases). CDR3 length equals 15 residues. Germline CDR1 MDHEN, CDR2 SYDVKM. Deletions cut 5 bases from V and 9 bases from J, with 20 bases between. As DNA, the CDR3 is TGTGCCAGCAGTCTGCTCAGGGTTTTAGGTGCGCCCCAGCATTTT. It yields the protein CASSLLRVLGAPQHF.

This clonotype has just a few counts. The rearrangement joins TRBV15 to TRBJ1-1; D perhaps matches TRBD1 (6 bases). V lost 1 base and J lost 9, with 15 bases in between. Looked up from germline, CDR1 is LNHNV and CDR2 is YYDKDF (reference sequence). The CDR3 runs 14 residues. CDR3 nucleotides: TGTGCCACCAGCAGAGGGGGGGGCAGAAACAAAGCTTTCTTT. Protein sequence: CATSRGGGRNKAFF.

This clonotype was detected only a few times. The chain is built from TRBV12-5 and TRBJ2-1, with D perhaps matching TRBD2 (5 bases). The CDR3 is 14 amino acids. Germline V gene lookup returns CDR1 LGHNT and CDR2 FRNRAP. The germline V and J ends were trimmed by 7 bases and 9 bases, with 19 bases remaining between them. This chain's CDR3 is CASVPRGGIGEQFF. For the CDR3, the DNA is TGTGCTAGTGTTCCCCGAGGAGGTATCGGTGAGCAGTTCTTC.

The chain recombines TRBV23-1 with TRBJ2-1; no clear D. TRBV23-1 qualifies as an ORF whose function is uncertain. The length of the CDR3 is 16 residues. The ends were cut back, 1 base at V and 1 base at J, with 11 bases in the middle. DNA for the CDR3: TGCGCCAGCAGTCAATTCCCGGGTGCATCCTACAATGAGCAGTTCTTC. Translating gives CASSQFPGASYNEQFF.

J is TRBJ2-1 and V is TRBV20-1, with unresolved D. This CDR3 contains 14 residues. Germline V gene data show CDR1 as DFQATT and CDR2 as SNEGSKA (reference sequence). Trimming removed 0 bases at V and 4 bases at J, with 10 bases between. In DNA, the CDR3 is TGCAGTGCTAGAGATGCCAAAGGATACAATGAGCAGTTCTTC. Translation gives CSARDAKGYNEQFF.